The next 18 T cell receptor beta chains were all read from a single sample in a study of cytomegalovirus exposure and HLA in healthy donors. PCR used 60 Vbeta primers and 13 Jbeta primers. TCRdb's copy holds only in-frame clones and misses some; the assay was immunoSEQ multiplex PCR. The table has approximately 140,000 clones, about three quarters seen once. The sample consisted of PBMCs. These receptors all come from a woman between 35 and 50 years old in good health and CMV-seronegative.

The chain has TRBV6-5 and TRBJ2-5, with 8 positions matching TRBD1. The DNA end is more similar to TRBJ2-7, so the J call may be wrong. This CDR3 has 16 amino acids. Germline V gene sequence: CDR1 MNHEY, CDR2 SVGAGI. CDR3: CASSYGWTGTAYEQYF. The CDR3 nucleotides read TGTGCCAGCAGTTACGGCTGGACAGGGACAGCCTACGAGCAGTACTTC.

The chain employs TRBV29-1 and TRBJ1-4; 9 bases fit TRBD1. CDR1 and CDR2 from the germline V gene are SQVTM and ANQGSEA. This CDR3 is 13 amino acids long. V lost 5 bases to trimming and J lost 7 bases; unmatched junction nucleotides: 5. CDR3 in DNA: TGCAGCGTTAGTATGACAGGGGGTGAAAAACTGTTTTTT. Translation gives CSVSMTGGEKLFF.

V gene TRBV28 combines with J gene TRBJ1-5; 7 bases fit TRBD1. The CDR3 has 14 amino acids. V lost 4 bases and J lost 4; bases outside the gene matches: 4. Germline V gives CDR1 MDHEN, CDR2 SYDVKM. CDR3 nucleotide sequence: TGTGCCAGCAGTTGGGACAGAGCAAATCAGCCCCAGCATTTT. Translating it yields CASSWDRANQPQHF.

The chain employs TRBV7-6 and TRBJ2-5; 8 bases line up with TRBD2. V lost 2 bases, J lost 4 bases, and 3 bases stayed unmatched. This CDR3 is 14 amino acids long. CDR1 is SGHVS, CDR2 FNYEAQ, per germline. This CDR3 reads CASSLYRGGETQYF. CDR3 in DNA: TGTGCCAGCAGCTTATATCGGGGGGGAGAGACCCAGTACTTC.

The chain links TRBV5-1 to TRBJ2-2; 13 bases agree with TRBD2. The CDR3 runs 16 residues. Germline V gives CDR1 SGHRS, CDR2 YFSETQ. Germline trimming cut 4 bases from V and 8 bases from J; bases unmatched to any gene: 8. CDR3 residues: CASSRGLAGISGELFF. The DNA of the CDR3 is TGCGCCAGCAGCCGGGGACTAGCGGGAATATCGGGGGAGCTGTTTTTT.

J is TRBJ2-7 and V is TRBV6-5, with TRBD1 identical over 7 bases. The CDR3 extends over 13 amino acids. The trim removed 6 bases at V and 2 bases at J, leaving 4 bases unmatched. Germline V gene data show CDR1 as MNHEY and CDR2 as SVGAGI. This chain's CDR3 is CASRGTATYEQYF. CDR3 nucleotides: TGTGCCAGCAGAGGGACAGCGACCTACGAGCAGTACTTC.

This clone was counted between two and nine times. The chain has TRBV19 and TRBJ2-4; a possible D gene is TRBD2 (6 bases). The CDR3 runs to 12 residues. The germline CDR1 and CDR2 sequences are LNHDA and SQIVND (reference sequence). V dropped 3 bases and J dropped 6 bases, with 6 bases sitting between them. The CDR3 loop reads CASSMGGNIQYF. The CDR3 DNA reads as TGTGCCAGTAGTATGGGGGGAAACATTCAGTACTTC.

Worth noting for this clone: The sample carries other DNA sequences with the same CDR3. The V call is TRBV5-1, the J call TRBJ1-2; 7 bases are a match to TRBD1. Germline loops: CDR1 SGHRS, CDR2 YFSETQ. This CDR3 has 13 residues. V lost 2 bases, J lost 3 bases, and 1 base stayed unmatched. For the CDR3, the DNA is TGCGCCAGCAGCTTAGGGACAGACTATGGCTACACCTTC. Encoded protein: CASSLGTDYGYTF.

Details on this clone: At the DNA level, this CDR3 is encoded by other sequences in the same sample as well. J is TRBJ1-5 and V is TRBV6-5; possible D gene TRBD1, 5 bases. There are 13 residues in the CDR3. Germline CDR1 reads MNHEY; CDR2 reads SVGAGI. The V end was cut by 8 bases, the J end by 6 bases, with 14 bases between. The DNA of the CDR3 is TGTGCCAGCTCTACCGGGGGTGGTCAGCCCCAGCATTTT. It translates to CASSTGGGQPQHF.

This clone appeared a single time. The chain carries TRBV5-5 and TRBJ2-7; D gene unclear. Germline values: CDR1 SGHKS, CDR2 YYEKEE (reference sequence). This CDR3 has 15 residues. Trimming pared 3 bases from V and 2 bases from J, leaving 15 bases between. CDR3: CASSYEPTRAYEQYF. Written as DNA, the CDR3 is TGTGCCAGCAGCTATGAGCCTACTCGGGCCTACGAGCAGTACTTC.

This chain's CDR3 is CASSFEASGREKYEQYF. The CDR3 nucleotides are TGTGCCAGCAGTTTCGAGGCTAGCGGGAGGGAAAAGTACGAGCAGTACTTC. This chain connects TRBV28 to TRBJ2-7; 12 bases are shared with TRBD2. Germline CDR1 reads MDHEN; CDR2 reads SYDVKM. After removal of 3 bases from V and 4 bases from J, the junction contained 10 bases not matched to a gene. This CDR3 region has 17 residues. The whole variable domain, filled in from reference TRBV28 and TRBJ2-7, reads DVKVTQSSRYLVKRTGEKVFLECVQDMDHENMFWYRQDPGLGLRLIYFSYDVKMKEKGDIPEGYSVSREKKERFSLILESASTNQTSMYLCASSFEASGREKYEQYFGPGTRLTVT.

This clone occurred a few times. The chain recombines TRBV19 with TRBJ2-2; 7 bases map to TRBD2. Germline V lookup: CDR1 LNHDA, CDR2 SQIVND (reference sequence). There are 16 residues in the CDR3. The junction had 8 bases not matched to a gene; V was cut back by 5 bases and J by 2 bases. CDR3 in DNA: TGTGCCAGTAGTCCTCCGGGGAGGGGCAACACCGGGGAGCTGTTTTTT. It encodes CASSPPGRGNTGELFF.

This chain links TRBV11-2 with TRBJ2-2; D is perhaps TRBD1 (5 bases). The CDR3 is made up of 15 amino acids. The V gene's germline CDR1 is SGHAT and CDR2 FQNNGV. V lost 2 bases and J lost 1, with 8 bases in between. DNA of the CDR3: TGTGCCAGCAGCTTACAGGGCGTGAACACCGGGGAGCTGTTTTTT. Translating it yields CASSLQGVNTGELFF.

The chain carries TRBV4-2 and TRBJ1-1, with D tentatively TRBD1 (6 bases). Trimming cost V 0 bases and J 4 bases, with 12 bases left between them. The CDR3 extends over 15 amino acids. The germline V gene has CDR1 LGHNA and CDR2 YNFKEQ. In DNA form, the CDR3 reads TGTGCCAGCAGCCAAGAGGTAGGGGGTGGCACTGAAGCTTTCTTT. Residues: CASSQEVGGGTEAFF.

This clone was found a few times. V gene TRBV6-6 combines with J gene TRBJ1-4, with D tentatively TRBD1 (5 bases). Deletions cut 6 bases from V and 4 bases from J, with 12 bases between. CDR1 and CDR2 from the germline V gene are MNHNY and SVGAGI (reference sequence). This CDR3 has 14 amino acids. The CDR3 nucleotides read TGTGCCAGCAGACCGACAGAATATAATGAAAAACTGTTTTTT. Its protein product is CASRPTEYNEKLFF.

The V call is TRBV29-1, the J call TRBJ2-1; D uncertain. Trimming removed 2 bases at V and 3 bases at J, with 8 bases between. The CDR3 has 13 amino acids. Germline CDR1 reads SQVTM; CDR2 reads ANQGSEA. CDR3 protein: CSVEIRDYNEQFF. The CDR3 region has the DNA TGCAGCGTTGAAATCCGAGACTACAATGAGCAGTTCTTC.

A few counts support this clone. The CDR3 DNA reads as TGTGCCAGCAGCCGAGGACAGACATACACCGGGGAGCTGTTTTTT. It encodes CASSRGQTYTGELFF. J is TRBJ2-2 and V is TRBV6-5; tentative D call: TRBD1 (6 bases). The CDR3 spans 15 residues. Germline V CDR1 and CDR2: MNHEY, SVGAGI. V lost 6 bases, J lost 3 bases, and 14 bases lay in between.

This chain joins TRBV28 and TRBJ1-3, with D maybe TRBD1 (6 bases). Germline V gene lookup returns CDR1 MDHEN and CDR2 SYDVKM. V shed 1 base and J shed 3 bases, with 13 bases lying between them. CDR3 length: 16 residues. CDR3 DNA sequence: TGTGCCAGCAGTTTATTGCCAGGGGACGGTGGAAACACCATATATTTT. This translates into CASSLLPGDGGNTIYF.